Reported below is one TCR beta chain. Its matching antigen is unknown. These data come from a study of graft-versus-host responses after intestinal transplantation. For the study at large: Grafts were multivisceral, liver-intestinal, or isolated intestinal. The study gave all recipients anti-thymocyte globulin induction, then tacrolimus and steroids for 2 to 3 years.

Findings and caveats of the study: Individuals carrying graft-donor T cell macrochimerism showed high graft-versus-host to host-versus-graft clonal ratios in allografts.

Germline V CDR1 and CDR2: SGHVS, FNYEAQ. The CDR3 length is 17 residues. The V and J ends lost 0 bases and 5 bases respectively, with 19 bases between them. The data were produced by immunoSEQ multiplex PCR, yet TCRdb's version contains in-frame clones alone and is incomplete. Of 24,000 or so clones listed, around 78% were seen once; the top ten hold roughly 1.1%. The sample in question was PBMCs, obtained approximately 29 days after intestinal transplant. This sequence originates from a human patient who received an intestinal transplant, so some T cells may come from the graft donor. J is TRBJ1-1 and V is TRBV7-6; D not resolved. As DNA, the CDR3 is TGTGCCAGCAGCTTAGCGATAGCTCGCGGCCTAGATACTGAAGCTTTCTTT. Its protein is CASSLAIARGLDTEAFF.